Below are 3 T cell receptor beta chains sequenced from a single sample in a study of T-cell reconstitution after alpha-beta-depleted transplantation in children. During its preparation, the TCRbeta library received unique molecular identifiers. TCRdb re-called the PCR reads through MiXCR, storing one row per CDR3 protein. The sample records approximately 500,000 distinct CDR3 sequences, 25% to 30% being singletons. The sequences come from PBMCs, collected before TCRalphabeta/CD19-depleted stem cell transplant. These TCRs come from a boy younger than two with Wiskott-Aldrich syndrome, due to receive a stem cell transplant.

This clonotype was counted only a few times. The CDR3 coding sequence is TGTGCTAGTGCCTTGGGTGGACTACCCAACACAGATACGCAGTATTTT. Protein: CASALGGLPNTDTQYF. The rearrangement uses TRBV12-5 and TRBJ2-3; a possible D gene is TRBD2 (6 bases). CDR1 and CDR2 (germline): LGHNT, FRNRAP. The CDR3 sequence is 16 residues long. Trimming took 7 bases from V and 2 from J, leaving 19 bases between them.

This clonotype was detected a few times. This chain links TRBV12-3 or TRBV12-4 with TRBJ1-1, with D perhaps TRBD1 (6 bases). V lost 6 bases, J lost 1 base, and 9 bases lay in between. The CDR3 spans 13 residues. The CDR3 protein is CASSWGQNTEAFF. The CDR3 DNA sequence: TGTGCCAGCAGCTGGGGACAGAACACTGAAGCTTTCTTT.

CDR3 residues: CSVEDNSRATDTQYF. CDR3 nucleotides: TGCAGCGTTGAAGATAATTCCAGGGCCACAGATACGCAGTATTTT. The chain recombines TRBV29-1 with TRBJ2-3; D is possibly TRBD1 (5 bases). This CDR3 comprises 15 residues. Per the germline V gene, CDR1 is SQVTM and CDR2 is ANQGSEA. V shed 0 bases and J shed 2 bases, with 12 bases lying between them.